The 2 T cell receptor beta chains below come from one sample, sequenced in a study of post-analysis software for immune sequencing data. General study findings and limits: TRBV5-6, TRBV5-1 and TRBV20-1 were among roughly 5 TRBV segments more frequent in patients than controls.

These receptors have no known antigen. Libraries were made from TCR beta cDNA, and they carried unique molecular identifiers. TCRdb reprocessed the PCR reads with MiXCR, giving one entry per CDR3 protein. The repertoire holds 430,000 or so distinct CDR3 sequences, with 30% to 45% as singletons. What was sequenced was blood. These receptors originate from a girl under 10 years old with multiple sclerosis.

This chain connects TRBV27 to TRBJ2-3; D not certain. The CDR3 loop spans 17 amino acids. Germline loops: CDR1 MNHEY, CDR2 SMNVEV (reference sequence). The V gene lost 1 base and the J gene lost 6 bases, with 20 bases spanning the gap. DNA for the CDR3: TGTGCCAGCAGTTTATACCCGATTTTCGGTTCGTCGGATACGCAGTATTTT. This encodes CASSLYPIFGSSDTQYF.

This clonotype was picked up a small number of times. The chain recombines TRBV29-1 with TRBJ2-7; 10 bases align to TRBD1. With 6 bases clipped from V and 2 bases from J, the junction kept 10 bases outside the gene matches. CDR1 is SQVTM and CDR2 is ANQGSEA in the germline V gene. This CDR3 contains 15 residues. CDR3: CSVSRTGQGPYEQYF. CDR3 bases: TGCAGCGTCAGCAGGACGGGACAGGGGCCCTACGAGCAGTACTTC.